This TCR beta chain is from a study of chemoradiotherapy in HPV16-positive cancers (dated by TCRdb to between 2021 and 2024). In terms of the full investigation: Functional T-cell assays on cells from two HPV16-positive patients defined candidate HPV-specific T-cell clones and common TCR motifs. The study set out to ask whether T-cell immunity against the HPV oncoproteins E6 and E7 changes over the course of chemoradiotherapy and whether that immunity affects survival. The candidate HPV-specific TCRs and motifs were subsequently tracked in TCR repertoires obtained from roughly 90 patients with HPV-related cancers.

Sequences SQVTM (CDR1) and ANQGSEA (CDR2) are obtained from the germline V gene. The junction shows trimming of 1 base on V and 0 bases on J, plus 4 bases between the germline ends. Inclusive of the bounding cysteine and phenylalanine, the CDR3 is 13 residues long. Left in the record is the CDR3 DNA by itself, 39 bases read in frame from the first base. General study outcomes and caveats: The functional definition of HPV-specific T cells was derived from only two HPV16-positive patients, and the survival association was reported for HPV16-positive patients. Improved recurrence-free survival in HPV16-positive patients was associated with expansion of HPV-responsive T cells during chemoradiotherapy. Expansion of candidate HPV-specific clones and E7-related TCR motifs was observed in the tumor microenvironment during treatment, whereas no such expansion was observed for non-HPV-specific T cells.

As concerns this clone: Which antigen it targets is not known. Base-call qualities are not available, and no considerably larger clone is one nucleotide away.

Libraries were made using the immunoSEQ multiplex PCR assay. The table comes from immuneACCESS by way of TCRdb, which keeps in-frame sequences with V and J called. Part of the clones is missing from these tables; in studies checked, under half for an unresolved V gene and the rest for unknown reasons. The sample data list 20,000 to 25,000 clones, and more than 90% of these were observed just once. The ten largest make up 15% to 20% of the sample. Repertoires were sampled multiple times during chemoradiotherapy, which allowed clonal expansion in the tumor microenvironment to be followed. The sequencing used blood, collected from a patient who underwent chemoradiotherapy. The sequence joins TRBV29-1 to TRBJ2-1; a confident D gene designation cannot be given. The sequence was obtained from a human donor with HPV-associated anogenital cancer. The sequenced DNA: TGCAGCGTTGAAGTCAGCTCCTACAATGAGCAGTTCTTC. Translated, it reads CSVEVSSYNEQFF.